The 31 T cell receptor beta chains below come from one sample, sequenced in a study of blood T cell repertoires in COVID-19. Here immunoSEQ multiplex PCR was the method, and the copy in TCRdb shows in-frame clones only, minus some. The sample carries a few hundred thousand clones, more than 75% recorded once. Sequencing input: PBMCs or T cells enriched from blood (not recorded which). Source of these receptors: a woman aged 40 to 50 who had recovered from COVID-19.

The V and J genes are TRBV6-1 and TRBJ1-1, with 7 bases fitting TRBD1. Trimming took 3 bases from V and 11 from J; bases not matched to a gene: 12. Germline V gene data show CDR1 as MNHNS and CDR2 as SASEGT. This CDR3 has 14 amino acids. The CDR3 DNA is TGTGCCAGCAGTGAGACAGGGCTTTCTGGCGGTGCTTTCTTT. Protein product: CASSETGLSGGAFF.

This chain joins TRBV13 and TRBJ2-3, with 7 nucleotides matching TRBD2. The J segment lost 2 bases and the V segment lost 5 bases, leaving 16 bases of the junction unmatched. The germline CDR1 and CDR2 sequences are PRHDT and FYEKMQ (reference sequence). This CDR3 is 18 amino acids long. CDR3 sequence: CASSPSRSGGNYTDTQYF. The CDR3 DNA sequence: TGTGCCAGCAGCCCAAGTCGCTCGGGGGGTAACTACACAGATACGCAGTATTTT.

The J gene is TRBJ2-7, the V gene TRBV25-1; TRBD1 matches 8 bases. CDR3 length: 15 residues. Trimming at V came to 3 bases and at J to 4 bases, leaving 8 bases not matched to a gene. Germline V CDR1 and CDR2: MGHDK, SYGVNS. The CDR3 DNA follows: TGTGCCAGCAGTGATTTCGGACAGGGTCTGTACGAGCAGTACTTC. Protein product: CASSDFGQGLYEQYF.

The V and J genes are TRBV6-5 and TRBJ2-7; the D gene is possibly TRBD1 (6 bases). The V end lost 2 bases, the J end lost 3 bases, and 11 bases lay between the germline ends. Germline V gene sequence: CDR1 MNHEY, CDR2 SVGAGI. CDR3 length: 14 residues. CDR3 protein: CASSYAGDNYEQYF. The CDR3, as DNA: TGTGCCAGCAGTTACGCAGGGGACAACTACGAGCAGTACTTC.

The chain carries TRBV3-1 (or the pseudogene TRBV3-2) and TRBJ2-3; tentatively, D is TRBD2 (6 bases). Trimming cost V 2 bases and J 0 bases, with 9 bases left between them. The length of the CDR3 is 15 residues. Germline V lookup: CDR1 LGHDT, CDR2 YNNKEL (reference sequence). The CDR3 DNA reads TGTGCCAGCAGCCAATCCGGGACTAGCACAGATACGCAGTATTTT. It encodes CASSQSGTSTDTQYF.

The V and J genes are TRBV5-1 and TRBJ2-5; a possible D gene is TRBD1 (8 bases). The V and J ends lost 2 bases and 4 bases respectively, with 15 bases between them. Germline lookup yields CDR1 SGHRS and CDR2 YFSETQ. The CDR3 is made up of 15 amino acids. The CDR3 reads CASSLGQGGRETQYF. The CDR3 DNA reads TGCGCCAGCAGCTTAGGACAGGGCGGGAGAGAGACCCAGTACTTC. Looking up the rest from reference TRBV5-1 and TRBJ2-5 gives the full variable domain: KAGVTQTPRYLIKTRGQQVTLSCSPISGHRSVSWYQQTPGQGLQFLFEYFSETQRNKGNFPGRFSGRQFSNSRSEMNVSTLELGDSALYLCASSLGQGGRETQYFGPGTRLLVL.

This clone turned up a few times. The chain carries TRBV7-9 and TRBJ1-6, with 8 bases lining up with TRBD1. The germline CDR1 and CDR2 sequences are SEHNR and FQNEAQ (reference sequence). The CDR3 consists of 13 residues. With V trimmed by 5 bases and J by 7 bases, 1 base remained unmatched. This CDR3 reads CASSNRGNSPLHF. The CDR3 nucleotides read TGTGCCAGCAGCAACAGGGGGAATTCACCCCTCCACTTT.

The rearrangement links TRBV9 to TRBJ1-1; D not certain. Trimming removed 0 bases at V and 7 bases at J, with 10 bases between. The CDR3 covers 13 residues. Per the germline V gene, CDR1 is SGDLS and CDR2 is YYNGEE. CDR3 in amino acids: CASSVVGYGEAFF. The DNA for the CDR3 is TGTGCCAGCAGCGTAGTCGGGTACGGTGAAGCTTTCTTT.

V gene TRBV10-3 combines with J gene TRBJ2-1; a weak D match, TRBD1 (7 bases). Trimming cost V 4 bases and J 1 base, with 11 bases left between them. The CDR3 covers 15 residues. The V gene's germline CDR1 is ENHRY and CDR2 SYGVKD. The CDR3 DNA sequence: TGTGCCATCAGTGTAGCAGGGGGGTCCTACAATGAGCAGTTCTTC. Protein product: CAISVAGGSYNEQFF.

The CDR3 DNA is TGCAGCGTTGCCCAGGGATCAGATACGCAGTATTTT. Translated: CSVAQGSDTQYF. V usage is TRBV29-1 and J usage is TRBJ2-3, with D perhaps matching TRBD1 (5 bases). V gave up 4 bases and J gave up 4 bases, with 9 bases separating them. This CDR3 is 12 amino acids long. Germline loops: CDR1 SQVTM, CDR2 ANQGSEA.

The chain couples TRBV2 to TRBJ2-3; 8 nucleotides match TRBD2. CDR3 size: 18 residues. Germline trimming cut 6 bases from V and 3 bases from J; bases unmatched to any gene: 17. Germline V lookup: CDR1 SNHLY, CDR2 FYNNEI. The CDR3, as DNA: TGTGCCAGCAGGACTCCCTTGAAAAGCGGGAGTTTGACAGATACGCAGTATTTT. Residues: CASRTPLKSGSLTDTQYF. The variable domain in full, completed from reference TRBV2 and TRBJ2-3, reads EPEVTQTPSHQVTQMGQEVILRCVPISNHLYFYWYRQILGQKVEFLVSFYNNEISEKSEIFDDQFSVERPDGSNFTLKIRSTKLEDSAMYFCASRTPLKSGSLTDTQYFGPGTRLTVL.

The V call is TRBV29-1, the J call TRBJ1-1; D uncertain. The CDR3 extends over 14 amino acids. Germline lookup yields CDR1 SQVTM and CDR2 ANQGSEA. V lost 4 bases and J 1 base, leaving 13 bases between the germline ends. Here the CDR3 DNA reads TGCAGCGTTGCGAAAGGAGCCGCGAACACTGAAGCTTTCTTT. It encodes CSVAKGAANTEAFF.

The chain has TRBV6-2 or TRBV6-3 and TRBJ2-5, with TRBD2 identical over 14 bases. The germline CDR1 and CDR2 sequences are MNHEY and SVGEGT. The length of the CDR3 is 18 residues. The J segment lost 4 bases and the V segment lost 4 bases, leaving 11 bases of the junction unmatched. The DNA of the CDR3 is TGTGCCAGCAGTTCCCCCAGACTAGCGGGAGGGCCGAGAGAGACCCAGTACTTC. Translated, it gives CASSSPRLAGGPRETQYF.

This chain joins TRBV19 and TRBJ1-5; the match to TRBD1 covers 8 bases. The CDR3 length is 16 residues. Per germline, CDR1 LNHDA and CDR2 SQIVND (reference sequence). The ends lost 5 bases at V and 0 bases at J; junction bases unmatched: 6. In DNA form, the CDR3 reads TGTGCCAGTAGTTTCAACAGGGGGAGTAGCAATCAGCCCCAGCATTTT. Translation: CASSFNRGSSNQPQHF.

V and J are TRBV18 and TRBJ1-1, with D maybe TRBD1 (5 bases). Germline V lookup: CDR1 KGHSH, CDR2 LQKENI. The CDR3 has 13 residues. Trimming cost V 5 bases and J 4 bases, with 11 bases left between them. The CDR3 DNA sequence: TGTGCCAGCTCAGGCAGCGGGGGCACTGAAGCTTTCTTT. Translated: CASSGSGGTEAFF.

In this sample, this clone turned up a few times. The chain has TRBV12-5 and TRBJ2-7, with D tentatively TRBD1 (6 bases). The CDR3 is 13 amino acids. Trimming took 2 bases from V and 5 from J, leaving 10 bases between them. Germline CDR1 and CDR2: LGHNT and FRNRAP. This chain's CDR3 is CASGLTGSDEQYF. CDR3 bases: TGTGCTAGTGGTTTGACAGGGAGCGACGAGCAGTACTTC.

The chain joins TRBV19 to TRBJ1-2; maybe TRBD1 (5 bases). The CDR3 length is 14 residues. Germline loops: CDR1 LNHDA, CDR2 SQIVND (reference sequence). The germline V and J ends were trimmed by 3 bases and 6 bases, with 14 bases remaining between them. The CDR3: CASSISRALNGYTF. The DNA of the CDR3 is TGTGCCAGTAGTATTTCCAGGGCATTGAATGGCTACACCTTC.

The chain uses TRBV4-3 and TRBJ1-1; D not certain. V was pared by 4 bases and J by 3 bases, with 12 bases between. The CDR3 totals 14 residues. CDR1 and CDR2 (germline): LGHNA, YSLEER. The CDR3 coding sequence is TGCGCCAGCAGCCCCCGGGTTTTCGACACTGAAGCTTTCTTT. Amino acid sequence: CASSPRVFDTEAFF.

The chain joins TRBV7-9 to TRBJ1-2; 7 bases map to TRBD1. CDR3 length: 14 residues. The J segment lost 6 bases and the V segment lost 5 bases, leaving 9 bases of the junction unmatched. Germline CDR1 SEHNR, CDR2 FQNEAQ (reference sequence). The CDR3: CASSADREWHGYTF. CDR3 DNA: TGTGCCAGCAGCGCCGACAGGGAATGGCATGGCTACACCTTC. The full variable domain, completed using reference TRBV7-9 and TRBJ1-2, is DTGVSQNPRHKITKRGQNVTFRCDPISEHNRLYWYRQTLGQGPEFLTYFQNEAQLEKSRLLSDRFSAERPKGSFSTLEIQRTEQGDSAMYLCASSADREWHGYTFGSGTRLTVV.

This clone has more than one count but fewer than ten. The chain recombines TRBV4-2 with TRBJ2-2; maybe TRBD2 (5 bases). Deletions cut 0 bases from V and 5 bases from J, with 10 bases between. This CDR3 contains 15 residues. Per germline, CDR1 LGHNA and CDR2 YNFKEQ. The CDR3, as DNA: TGTGCCAGCAGCCAAGATCGCCTAGCTACCGGGGAGCTGTTTTTT. Its protein is CASSQDRLATGELFF.

V is TRBV10-3 and J is TRBJ1-5; 8 bases fit TRBD1. The CDR3 loop spans 13 amino acids. The germline V gene has CDR1 ENHRY and CDR2 SYGVKD. J gave up 0 bases and V 9 bases, and 1 base lay outside the gene matches. The CDR3 DNA reads as TGTGCCATTGGGACAGGTAGCAATCAGCCCCAGCATTTT. It is translated as CAIGTGSNQPQHF.

The V call is TRBV19, the J call TRBJ2-2, with 11 bases aligning to TRBD2. The CDR3 has 17 residues. V lost 4 bases, J lost 6 bases, and 10 bases stayed unmatched. Germline V gives CDR1 LNHDA, CDR2 SQIVND (reference sequence). For the CDR3, the DNA is TGTGCCAGTAGTACCTCATTAGCGGGAGGGCCGGCCGGGGAGCTGTTTTTT. Translated: CASSTSLAGGPAGELFF.

This clone was observed a few times. The V and J genes are TRBV7-8 and TRBJ2-5, with 8 bases fitting TRBD2. The CDR3 totals 17 residues. CDR1 and CDR2 from the germline V gene are SGHVS and FQNEAQ. After removal of 1 base from V and 1 base from J, the junction contained 8 bases not matched to a gene. CDR3 sequence (DNA): TGTGCCAGCAGCTTAGTAGCGGGGAGGGGTGGCCAAGAGACCCAGTACTTC. This codes for CASSLVAGRGGQETQYF.

The chain joins TRBV11-2 to TRBJ1-4; 8 bases align to TRBD1. CDR1 SGHAT and CDR2 FQNNGV come from the germline V gene. With V trimmed by 5 bases and J by 5 bases, 7 bases remained unmatched. The CDR3 sequence is 15 residues long. Written as DNA, the CDR3 is TGTGCCAGCAGCCTCACAGGGGGGCTAAATGAAAAACTGTTTTTT. Amino acids: CASSLTGGLNEKLFF.

The CDR3 sequence: CASSLVPNYEQYF. CDR3 nucleotides: TGCGCCAGCAGCTTGGTCCCAAATTACGAGCAGTACTTC. The rearrangement joins TRBV5-1 to TRBJ2-7; D is unresolved. The CDR3 length is 13 residues. V was trimmed by 0 bases and J by 4 bases, leaving 8 bases between them. In germline, CDR1 is SGHRS, CDR2 YFSETQ.

The chain couples TRBV5-1 to TRBJ1-1; no reliable D call. Germline CDR1 is SGHRS and CDR2 is YFSETQ. The CDR3 spans 14 residues. The V end lost 6 bases, the J end lost 1 base, and 13 bases lay between the germline ends. CDR3: CASTREGSNTEAFF. The CDR3 DNA reads as TGCGCCAGCACGCGGGAGGGCTCGAACACTGAAGCTTTCTTT.

The chain has TRBV18 and TRBJ2-7; 13 positions agree with TRBD2. Germline CDR1 KGHSH, CDR2 LQKENI. This CDR3 contains 20 residues. The J segment lost 6 bases and the V segment lost 6 bases, leaving 23 bases of the junction unmatched. The CDR3 here is CASSLTGLSTSGRRDSEQYF. CDR3 nucleotides: TGTGCCAGCTCGCTTACCGGACTGTCGACTAGCGGGAGGAGGGATTCCGAGCAGTACTTC.

This chain joins TRBV5-6 and TRBJ1-2, with TRBD1 as a possible D gene (5 bases). Trimming took off 2 bases at V and 1 base at J, with 12 bases between the two ends. The CDR3 contains 15 residues. The V gene's germline CDR1 is SGHDT and CDR2 YYEEEE. Here the CDR3 DNA reads TGTGCCAGCAGCTTAATGACAGAATTTAACTATGGCTACACCTTC. Residues: CASSLMTEFNYGYTF.

The gene calls are TRBV19 and TRBJ1-5, with TRBD1 as a possible D gene (5 bases). This CDR3 is 14 amino acids long. Looked up from germline, CDR1 is LNHDA and CDR2 is SQIVND (reference sequence). V was pared by 3 bases and J by 5 bases, with 11 bases between. This CDR3 is CASSISRVDQPQHF. The CDR3 nucleotides read TGTGCCAGTAGTATCTCCAGGGTAGATCAGCCCCAGCATTTT.

The chain couples TRBV6-5 to TRBJ2-7; 8 bases are a match to TRBD1. CDR3 length equals 14 residues. The germline CDR1 and CDR2 sequences are MNHEY and SVGAGI. V gave up 5 bases and J gave up 5 bases; unmatched junction bases: 8. CDR3 DNA sequence: TGTGCCAGCAGTACGTGGACAGGGATGGACGAGCAGTACTTC. It translates to CASSTWTGMDEQYF.

CDR3 residues: CASSRREDDRGFVYGYTF. The CDR3 DNA follows: TGTGCCAGCAGCCGACGAGAAGACGACAGGGGCTTCGTCTATGGCTACACCTTC. The chain links TRBV9 to TRBJ1-2, with TRBD1 matching 8 bases. The germline V gene encodes CDR1 SGDLS and CDR2 YYNGEE. The CDR3 contains 18 residues. V was pared by 4 bases and J by 4 bases, with 18 bases of the junction left unmatched.